This T cell receptor (beta chain) comes out of a study of shared T cell receptors in the human thymus. Data came from immunoSEQ multiplex PCR; TCRdb stores just in-frame clones and leaves some out. The table lists 700,000 or so clones, approximately 83% of them singletons. Germline V gene data show CDR1 as SQVTM and CDR2 as ANQGSEA. The CDR3 extends over 16 amino acids. The trim removed 0 bases at V and 3 bases at J, leaving 9 bases unmatched. This sample was shared with a second study, whose subject was human thymus T cells.

Sequencing was done on a sample of thymocytes. This receptor was obtained from a girl in the first two years of life with a congenital heart defect. This chain connects TRBV29-1 to TRBJ2-3; 7 bases match TRBD2. CDR3 sequence (DNA): TGCAGCGTTGAAGATCTTGGGGGGGAGAGTACAGATACGCAGTATTTT. It encodes CSVEDLGGESTDTQYF.